The 23 T cell receptor beta chains below were found in one sample sequenced in a study of T cell responses to AZD1222 COVID-19 vaccine. TCRdb's table, derived via immunoSEQ multiplex PCR, lists solely in-frame clones and lacks some. The sample has over 100,000 clones; about nine tenths are singletons. The source material was peripheral blood, sampled on day 0 of AZD1222 vaccination. The source of these receptors is an adult in good health.

The V and J genes are TRBV20-1 and TRBJ1-1; 7 bases are a match to TRBD1. V trimming: 3 bases; J trimming: 1 base; junction bases outside the gene matches: 11. The CDR3 runs 16 residues. CDR1 is DFQATT, CDR2 SNEGSKA, per germline (reference sequence). CDR3 amino acids: CSASMGQTITNTEAFF. As DNA, the CDR3 is TGCAGTGCTAGTATGGGACAGACTATAACGAACACTGAAGCTTTCTTT.

The chain has TRBV6-5 and TRBJ1-1; 8 bases are a match to TRBD1. V lost 0 bases, J lost 10 bases, and 10 bases stayed unmatched. Germline assignment: CDR1 MNHEY and CDR2 SVGAGI. This CDR3 spans 15 amino acids. The CDR3: CASSYSINRGDGAFF. The CDR3, as DNA: TGTGCCAGCAGTTACTCAATCAACAGGGGGGATGGAGCTTTCTTT.

This clone showed up just a few times. The chain uses TRBV14 and TRBJ1-2; no clear D. This CDR3 spans 13 amino acids. The ends were cut back, 4 bases at V and 2 bases at J, with 8 bases in the middle. Germline CDR1 and CDR2: SGHDN and FVKESK. Here the CDR3 DNA reads TGTGCCAGCAGCCCAAATATGAACTATGGCTACACCTTC. Translated, it gives CASSPNMNYGYTF. The whole variable domain, filled in from reference TRBV14 and TRBJ1-2, reads EAGVTQFPSHSVIEKGQTVTLRCDPISGHDNLYWYRRVMGKEIKFLLHFVKESKQDESGMPNNRFLAERTGGTYSTLKVQPAELEDSGVYFCASSPNMNYGYTFGSGTRLTVV.

For this clone: The junction departs from germline at one end; a sequencing error may be responsible. The rearrangement joins TRBV2 to TRBJ2-7; 12 bases line up with TRBD1. CDR1 is SNHLY and CDR2 is FYNNEI in the germline V gene. The CDR3 length is 12 residues. The CDR3 loop is CASSETRDRGHF. CDR3 sequence (DNA): TGTGCCAGCAGTGAAACCCGGGACAGGGGGCACTTC. The whole variable domain, filled in from reference TRBV2 and TRBJ2-7, reads EPEVTQTPSHQVTQMGQEVILRCVPISNHLYFYWYRQILGQKVEFLVSFYNNEISEKSEIFDDQFSVERPDGSNFTLKIRSTKLEDSAMYFCASSETRDRGHFGPGTRLTVT.

The chain combines TRBV3-1 (or the pseudogene TRBV3-2) with TRBJ1-2; TRBD1 aligns across 9 bases. J gave up 0 bases and V 3 bases, and 5 bases lay outside the gene matches. Germline CDR1 reads LGHDT; CDR2 reads YNNKEL (reference sequence). The CDR3 extends over 16 amino acids. The CDR3 sequence is CASSHRRDRANYGYTF. The CDR3 bases are TGTGCCAGCAGCCATCGCCGGGACAGGGCTAACTATGGCTACACCTTC.

This sequence joins TRBV5-1 and TRBJ1-6; D not certain. The CDR3 extends over 15 amino acids. Between the trimmed V and J ends, which lost 0 bases and 0 bases, there was a span of 4 bases. In germline, CDR1 is SGHRS, CDR2 YFSETQ. The CDR3 loop reads CASSLDSSYNSPLHF. The CDR3 DNA follows: TGCGCCAGCAGCTTGGATAGCTCCTATAATTCACCCCTCCACTTT.

The chain recombines TRBV7-2 with TRBJ2-2; 9 bases agree with TRBD2. Trimming took 1 base from V and 7 from J; bases not matched to a gene: 4. Germline V gives CDR1 SGHTA, CDR2 FQGNSA. There are 15 residues in the CDR3. CDR3 sequence reads: CASSLGLAVVGELFF. CDR3 DNA sequence: TGTGCCAGCAGCTTAGGACTAGCGGTGGTCGGGGAGCTGTTTTTT.

The chain combines TRBV7-3 with TRBJ2-5; D may be TRBD1 or TRBD2 (5 bases each). Germline values: CDR1 SGHTA, CDR2 FQGTGA. The length of the CDR3 is 14 residues. The V gene lost 2 bases and the J gene lost 0 bases, with 7 bases spanning the gap. The CDR3 reads CASSLGGYQETQYF. In DNA form, the CDR3 reads TGTGCCAGCAGCTTAGGGGGTTACCAAGAGACCCAGTACTTC.

The chain joins TRBV28 to TRBJ2-5; the D gene is possibly TRBD1 (6 bases). This CDR3 region has 14 residues. The V end lost 5 bases, the J end lost 0 bases, and 10 bases lay between the germline ends. Germline lookup yields CDR1 MDHEN and CDR2 SYDVKM. CDR3 region: CASSQGGNQETQYF. CDR3 nucleotides: TGTGCCAGCAGTCAAGGGGGAAACCAAGAGACCCAGTACTTC. Drawing the rest from reference TRBV28 and TRBJ2-5, the complete variable domain is DVKVTQSSRYLVKRTGEKVFLECVQDMDHENMFWYRQDPGLGLRLIYFSYDVKMKEKGDIPEGYSVSREKKERFSLILESASTNQTSMYLCASSQGGNQETQYFGPGTRLLVL.

The chain employs TRBV4-1 and TRBJ1-1; 9 bases agree with TRBD1. From germline, CDR1 is MGHRA and CDR2 YSYEKL. This CDR3 contains 15 residues. Trimming took 4 bases from V and 0 from J; bases not matched to a gene: 3. CDR3 residues: CASSRGQGLNTEAFF. In DNA, the CDR3 is TGCGCCAGCAGCCGGGGACAGGGACTGAACACTGAAGCTTTCTTT.

The rearrangement uses TRBV4-2 and TRBJ2-7; 7 positions agree with TRBD1. CDR1 is LGHNA, CDR2 YNFKEQ, per germline. This CDR3 contains 15 residues. Germline trimming cut 4 bases from V and 0 bases from J; bases unmatched to any gene: 6. The CDR3 nucleotides read TGTGCCAGCAGCCTGAACTGGGACAGCTCCTACGAGCAGTACTTC. It is translated as CASSLNWDSSYEQYF.

This clone was seen a single time. The rearrangement uses TRBV5-1 and TRBJ1-3; TRBD1 might be the D (5 bases). The ends were cut back, 0 bases at V and 0 bases at J, with 7 bases in the middle. Germline CDR1 SGHRS, CDR2 YFSETQ. This CDR3 has 15 residues. CDR3 DNA: TGCGCCAGCAGCTTGGGGGGGAGCTCTGGAAACACCATATATTTT. This translates into CASSLGGSSGNTIYF.

The rearrangement uses TRBV19 and TRBJ1-5; no clear D. CDR3 length equals 16 residues. V shed 0 bases and J shed 0 bases, with 9 bases lying between them. CDR1 is LNHDA and CDR2 is SQIVND in the germline V gene (reference sequence). The CDR3 nucleotides are TGTGCCAGTAGTATAGAATGGGGAGTTAGCAATCAGCCCCAGCATTTT. Encoded protein: CASSIEWGVSNQPQHF. The full variable domain, rest sourced from reference TRBV19 and TRBJ1-5, is DGGITQSPKYLFRKEGQNVTLSCEQNLNHDAMYWYRQDPGQGLRLIYYSQIVNDFQKGDIAEGYSVSREKKESFPLTVTSAQKNPTAFYLCASSIEWGVSNQPQHFGDGTRLSIL.

The chain recombines TRBV15 with TRBJ1-1; D remains unclear. CDR3 size: 13 residues. Germline-derived CDR1 and CDR2 are LNHNV and YYDKDF (reference sequence). V lost 4 bases, J lost 0 bases, and 6 bases lay in between. The CDR3 bases are TGTGCCACCAGCATCGACATGAACACTGAAGCTTTCTTT. Residues: CATSIDMNTEAFF.

This sequence joins TRBV5-6 and TRBJ1-5; D ambiguous. CDR3 length: 15 amino acids. Germline V gene data show CDR1 as SGHDT and CDR2 as YYEEEE. The ends were cut back, 1 base at V and 5 bases at J, with 13 bases in the middle. The CDR3 spells CASSLLRGTDQPQHF. DNA for the CDR3: TGTGCCAGCAGCTTGCTCCGGGGAACGGATCAGCCCCAGCATTTT.

The V and J genes are TRBV5-1 and TRBJ1-1; D is perhaps TRBD1 (5 bases). Per the germline V gene, CDR1 is SGHRS and CDR2 is YFSETQ. The CDR3 sequence is 13 residues long. V dropped 0 bases and J dropped 4 bases, with 7 bases sitting between them. CDR3 bases: TGCGCCAGCAGCTTGGGACAGATCACTGAAGCTTTCTTT. It translates to CASSLGQITEAFF.

The rearrangement links TRBV5-5 to TRBJ1-2; 9 bases are a match to TRBD1. The CDR3 covers 18 residues. The germline V gene encodes CDR1 SGHKS and CDR2 YYEKEE (reference sequence). The V segment lost 0 bases and the J segment 1 base; nucleotides outside the gene matches: 10. Here the CDR3 DNA reads TGTGCCAGCAGCTTGGGGGCGGGACAGGGCAGATTTAACTATGGCTACACCTTC. It is translated as CASSLGAGQGRFNYGYTF.

The CDR3 nucleotides read TGTGCCACCAGTGGGTGGACAGGGAGGAGCTCCTACGAGCAGTACTTC. It codes for CATSGWTGRSSYEQYF. This chain joins TRBV24-1 and TRBJ2-7; TRBD1 agrees at 8 bases. The CDR3 covers 16 residues. The V gene end was trimmed by 5 bases and the J gene end by 0 bases; junction bases not matched to a gene: 8. Germline V gene data show CDR1 as KGHDR and CDR2 as SFDVKD.

The chain uses TRBV27 and TRBJ2-5; a possible D gene is TRBD1 (5 bases). V was trimmed by 3 bases and J by 5 bases, leaving 16 bases between them. The CDR3 covers 15 residues. Germline V gene data show CDR1 as MNHEY and CDR2 as SMNVEV (reference sequence). CDR3 nucleotides: TGTGCCAGCAGTTTTTGGCAGGGTGGTAAGGAGACCCAGTACTTC. It yields the protein CASSFWQGGKETQYF.

The chain carries TRBV6-5 and TRBJ1-6; D is undetermined. Germline CDR1 reads MNHEY; CDR2 reads SVGAGI. CDR3 size: 15 residues. The V end lost 0 bases, the J end lost 10 bases, and 13 bases lay between the germline ends. The DNA for the CDR3 is TGTGCCAGCAGTTACTCCCCCACGAGGTTCTCACCCCTCCACTTT. Amino acid sequence: CASSYSPTRFSPLHF.

J is TRBJ1-3 and V is TRBV7-3; D is ambiguous. This CDR3 has 18 amino acids. Germline CDR1 is SGHTA and CDR2 is FQGTGA. V dropped 4 bases and J dropped 4 bases, with 23 bases sitting between them. The CDR3 bases are TGTGCCAGCAGCTCCTTAGGTAGGGCTTGTCAATTAGGAAACACCATATATTTT. Encoded protein: CASSSLGRACQLGNTIYF.

This rearrangement joins TRBV24-1 to TRBJ2-1; TRBD1 is a possible D gene (6 bases). Between the trimmed V and J ends, which lost 3 bases and 7 bases, there was a span of 15 bases. Germline assignment: CDR1 KGHDR and CDR2 SFDVKD. The CDR3 has 15 amino acids. This CDR3 reads CATSDPRTDFNEQFF. Here the CDR3 DNA reads TGTGCCACCAGTGATCCTAGGACAGATTTTAATGAGCAGTTCTTC.

The chain uses TRBV6-5 and TRBJ1-6; TRBD1 agrees at 8 bases. The germline V gene encodes CDR1 MNHEY and CDR2 SVGAGI. The CDR3 is made up of 15 amino acids. Losses at the gene ends were 6 bases for V and 9 bases for J; bases not matched to a gene: 10. The CDR3 region is CASSVGQGRGSPLHF. CDR3 bases: TGTGCCAGCAGCGTTGGACAGGGAAGGGGTTCACCCCTCCACTTT.